This T cell receptor beta chain originates from a study of Ad26.COV2.S vaccination and SARS-CoV-2 variants. Study results and caveats: Post-vaccination breadth of spike-specific CD8+ and CD4+ T cell responses was reportedly substantial. Vaccinees displayed broader spike-specific TCR repertoires than placebo recipients. Across vaccine and placebo recipients, the breadth of non-spike TCRs was similar. Quantification of TCR breadth and depth may have yielded underestimates of total T cell responses.

CDR3 size: 14 residues. Germline V gene data show CDR1 as SEHNR and CDR2 as FQNEAQ (reference sequence). V was shortened by 11 bases and J by 1 base, with 17 bases between the two germline ends. The repertoire was sequenced with immunoSEQ multiplex PCR; TCRdb's copy has only in-frame clones and lacks some. The sample gives just over 350,000 clones, roughly nine tenths of which show up once; roughly 3.9% is in the top ten. Points on this clone: As yet, its antigen is unknown.

This specimen consisted of peripheral blood, obtained after recovery from COVID-19. The sequence was collected from a human donor who had recovered from COVID-19. The chain carries TRBV7-9 and TRBJ1-1; D is undetermined. The CDR3 is CAGKMGSSNTEAFF. CDR3 nucleotides: TGTGCCGGTAAGATGGGTTCGTCGAACACTGAAGCTTTCTTT.